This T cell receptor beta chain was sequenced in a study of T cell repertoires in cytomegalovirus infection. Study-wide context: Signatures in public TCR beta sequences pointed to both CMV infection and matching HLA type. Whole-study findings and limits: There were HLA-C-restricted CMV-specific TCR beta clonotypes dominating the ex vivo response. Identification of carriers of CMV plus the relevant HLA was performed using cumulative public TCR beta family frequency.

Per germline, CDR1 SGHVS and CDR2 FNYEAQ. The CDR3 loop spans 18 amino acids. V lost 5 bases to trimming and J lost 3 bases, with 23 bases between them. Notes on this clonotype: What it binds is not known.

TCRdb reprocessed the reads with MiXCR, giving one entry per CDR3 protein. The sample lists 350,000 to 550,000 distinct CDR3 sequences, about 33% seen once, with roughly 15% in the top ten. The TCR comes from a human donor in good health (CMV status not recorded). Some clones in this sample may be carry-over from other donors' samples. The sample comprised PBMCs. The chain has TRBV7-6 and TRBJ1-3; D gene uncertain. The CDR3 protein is CASSPLPEVLMVGNTIYF. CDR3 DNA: TGTGCCAGCAGCCCCCTCCCAGAAGTCCTCATGGTTGGAAACACCATATATTTT.